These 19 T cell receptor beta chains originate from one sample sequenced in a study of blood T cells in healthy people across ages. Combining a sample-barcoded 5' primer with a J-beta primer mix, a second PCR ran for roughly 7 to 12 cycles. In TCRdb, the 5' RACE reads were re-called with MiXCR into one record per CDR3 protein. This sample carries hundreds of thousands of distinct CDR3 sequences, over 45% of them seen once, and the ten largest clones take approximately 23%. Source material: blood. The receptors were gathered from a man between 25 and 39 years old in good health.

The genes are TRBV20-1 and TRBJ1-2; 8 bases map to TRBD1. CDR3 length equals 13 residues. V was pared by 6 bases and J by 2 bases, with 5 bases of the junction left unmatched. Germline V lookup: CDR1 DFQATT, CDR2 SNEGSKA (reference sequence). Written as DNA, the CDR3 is TGCAGTGCCCCCAGGACAGGGAACTATGGCTACACCTTC. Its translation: CSAPRTGNYGYTF.

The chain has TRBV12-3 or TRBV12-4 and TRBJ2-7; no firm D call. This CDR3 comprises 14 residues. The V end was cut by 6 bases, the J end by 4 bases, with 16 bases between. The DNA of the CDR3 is TGTGCCAGCAGCCCGCTCGGTCTCGGGTACGAGCAGTACTTC. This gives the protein CASSPLGLGYEQYF.

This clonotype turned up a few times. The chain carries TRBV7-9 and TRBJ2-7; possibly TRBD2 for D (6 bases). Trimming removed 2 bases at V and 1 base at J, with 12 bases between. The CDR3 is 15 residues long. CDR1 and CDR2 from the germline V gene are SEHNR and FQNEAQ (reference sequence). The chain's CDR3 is CASSLLSGESYEQYF. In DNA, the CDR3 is TGTGCCAGCAGCTTACTCTCGGGGGAGTCCTACGAGCAGTACTTC.

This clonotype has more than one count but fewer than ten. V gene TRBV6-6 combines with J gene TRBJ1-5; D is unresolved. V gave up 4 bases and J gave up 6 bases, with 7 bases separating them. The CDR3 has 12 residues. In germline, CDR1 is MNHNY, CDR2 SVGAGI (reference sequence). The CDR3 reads CASSSDFQPQHF. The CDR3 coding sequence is TGTGCCAGCAGTTCGGACTTTCAGCCCCAGCATTTT.

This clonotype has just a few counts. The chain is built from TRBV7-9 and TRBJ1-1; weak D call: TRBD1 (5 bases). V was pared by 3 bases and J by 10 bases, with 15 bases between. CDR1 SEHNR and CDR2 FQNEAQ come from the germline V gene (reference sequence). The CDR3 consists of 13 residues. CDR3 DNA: TGTGCCAGCAGCTTCAGGGAGTACGGCGGAGCTTTCTTT. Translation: CASSFREYGGAFF.

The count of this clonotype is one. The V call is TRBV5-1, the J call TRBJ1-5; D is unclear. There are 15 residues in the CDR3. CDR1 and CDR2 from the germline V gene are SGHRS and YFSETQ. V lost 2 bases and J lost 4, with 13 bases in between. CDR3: CASSLMNDDNQPQHF. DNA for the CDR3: TGCGCCAGCAGCTTAATGAACGACGATAATCAGCCCCAGCATTTT.

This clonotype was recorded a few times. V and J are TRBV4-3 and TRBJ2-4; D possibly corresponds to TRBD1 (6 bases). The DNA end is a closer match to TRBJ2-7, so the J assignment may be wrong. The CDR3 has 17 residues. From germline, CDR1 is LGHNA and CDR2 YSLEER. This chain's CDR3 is CASSQALRTARGYEQYF. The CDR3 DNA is TGCGCCAGCAGCCAAGCGCTTAGGACAGCCCGGGGCTACGAGCAGTACTTC.

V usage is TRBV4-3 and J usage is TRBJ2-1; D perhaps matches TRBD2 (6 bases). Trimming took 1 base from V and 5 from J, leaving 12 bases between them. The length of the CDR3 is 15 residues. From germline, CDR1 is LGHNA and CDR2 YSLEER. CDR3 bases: TGCGCCAGCAGCCAAGGAGGGCGGGACCACAATGAGCAGTTCTTC. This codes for CASSQGGRDHNEQFF.

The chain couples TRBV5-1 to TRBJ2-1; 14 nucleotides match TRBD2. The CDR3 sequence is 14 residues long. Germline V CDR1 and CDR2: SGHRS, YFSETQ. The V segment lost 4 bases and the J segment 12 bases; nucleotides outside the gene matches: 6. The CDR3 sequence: CASSPIGTSGGQFF. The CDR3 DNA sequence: TGCGCCAGCAGCCCTATTGGGACTAGCGGGGGGCAGTTCTTC.

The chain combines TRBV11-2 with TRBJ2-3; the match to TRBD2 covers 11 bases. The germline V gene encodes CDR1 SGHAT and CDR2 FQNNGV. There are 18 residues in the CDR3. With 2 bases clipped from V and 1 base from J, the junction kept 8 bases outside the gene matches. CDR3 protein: CASSLMGPGLAGTDTQYF. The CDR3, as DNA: TGTGCCAGCAGCTTAATGGGACCGGGACTAGCGGGCACAGATACGCAGTATTTT. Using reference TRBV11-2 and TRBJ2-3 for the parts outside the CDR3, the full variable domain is EAGVAQSPRYKIIEKRQSVAFWCNPISGHATLYWYQQILGQGPKLLIQFQNNGVVDDSQLPKDRFSAERLKGVDSTLKIQPAKLEDSAVYLCASSLMGPGLAGTDTQYFGPGTRLTVL.

The CDR3 loop reads CASRPLPLANNEQYF. In DNA form, the CDR3 reads TGTGCCAGCAGACCACTTCCCCTCGCCAACAATGAGCAGTACTTC. This chain links TRBV28 with TRBJ2-5, with D unclear. Looked up from germline, CDR1 is MDHEN and CDR2 is SYDVKM. V lost 6 bases and J lost 11, with 25 bases in between. CDR3 length equals 15 residues.

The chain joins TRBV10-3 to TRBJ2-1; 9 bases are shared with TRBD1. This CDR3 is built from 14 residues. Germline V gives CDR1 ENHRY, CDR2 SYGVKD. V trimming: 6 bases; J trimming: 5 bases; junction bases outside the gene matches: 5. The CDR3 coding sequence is TGTGCCATCAGGTCCCGGACAGGGGACAATGAGCAGTTCTTC. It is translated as CAIRSRTGDNEQFF.

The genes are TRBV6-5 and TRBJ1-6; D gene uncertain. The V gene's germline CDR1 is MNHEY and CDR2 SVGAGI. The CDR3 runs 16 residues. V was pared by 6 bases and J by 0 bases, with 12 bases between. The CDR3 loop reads CASRPKFSSYNSPLHF. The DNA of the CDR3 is TGTGCCAGCAGGCCCAAATTTAGCTCCTATAATTCACCCCTCCACTTT.

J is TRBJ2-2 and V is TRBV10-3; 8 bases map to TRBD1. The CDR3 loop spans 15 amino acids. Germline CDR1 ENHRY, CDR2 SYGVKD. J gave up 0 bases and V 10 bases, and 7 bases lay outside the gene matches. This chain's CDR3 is CATLRTGTNTGELFF. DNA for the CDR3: TGTGCCACCCTGAGGACAGGGACGAACACCGGGGAGCTGTTTTTT.

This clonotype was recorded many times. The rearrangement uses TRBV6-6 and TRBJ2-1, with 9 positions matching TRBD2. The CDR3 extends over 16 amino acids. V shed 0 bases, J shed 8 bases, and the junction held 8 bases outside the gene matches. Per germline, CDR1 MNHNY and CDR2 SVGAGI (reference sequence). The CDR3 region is CASSYSILSGGDEQFF. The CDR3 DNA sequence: TGTGCCAGCAGTTACTCGATTCTTAGCGGGGGCGATGAGCAGTTCTTC.

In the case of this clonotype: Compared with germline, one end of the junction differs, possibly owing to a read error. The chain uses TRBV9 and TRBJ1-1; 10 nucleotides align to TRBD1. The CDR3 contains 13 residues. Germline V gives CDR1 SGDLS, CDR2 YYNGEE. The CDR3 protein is CVSSETGGPEAFF. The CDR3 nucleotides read TGTGTCAGCAGCGAGACAGGGGGCCCTGAAGCTTTCTTT.

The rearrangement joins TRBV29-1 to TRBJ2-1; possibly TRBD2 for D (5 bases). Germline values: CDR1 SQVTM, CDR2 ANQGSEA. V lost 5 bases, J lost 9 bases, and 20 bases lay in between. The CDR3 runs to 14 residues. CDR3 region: CSVFLALDDGEQFF. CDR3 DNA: TGCAGCGTTTTCCTAGCCTTGGATGATGGTGAGCAGTTCTTC.

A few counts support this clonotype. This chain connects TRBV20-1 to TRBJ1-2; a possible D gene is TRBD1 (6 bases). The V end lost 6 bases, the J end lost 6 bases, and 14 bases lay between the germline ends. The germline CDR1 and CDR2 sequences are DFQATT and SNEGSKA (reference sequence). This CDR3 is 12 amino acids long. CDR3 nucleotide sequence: TGCAGTGCCTCTCCGGCAGGGGATGGCTACACCTTC. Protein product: CSASPAGDGYTF.

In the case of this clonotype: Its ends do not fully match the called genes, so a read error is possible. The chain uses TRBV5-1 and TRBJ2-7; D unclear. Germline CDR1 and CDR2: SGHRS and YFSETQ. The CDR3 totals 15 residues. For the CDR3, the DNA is TGCGCCAGCAGCTTGGCAGGATTTGACTCCTACGAGCGGTACTTC. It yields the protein CASSLAGFDSYERYF.